This is a list of T cell receptor beta chains from one sample in a study of control samples from healthy donors and cancer patients. The method was immunoSEQ multiplex PCR; TCRdb's version includes in-frame clones alone and lacks a portion of them. The sample includes hundreds of thousands of clones, 80% to 95% seen only once; the top ten take approximately 6.3%. Sequencing was done on a sample of PBMCs. The receptor source for this set is a man aged 35 to 55 with head and neck cancer. Each CDR3 is given with its conserved first and last residue. A D gene is named only where the DNA matches it firmly. Size tells how often a clone was seen (once, few, many) or the class of an expanded clone, and some rows leave it out.

abundance	v_gene	d_gene	j_gene	CDR3nt	CDR3aa
NA	TRBV7-2	TRBD2	TRBJ2-7	TGTGCCAGCAGCTTAGAGGGACTAGCAATCCCCGAGCAGTACTTC	CASSLEGLAIPEQYF
NA	TRBV4-1	NA	TRBJ2-6	TGCGCCAGCAGCCAAGATCTATTTCTCTTGCCCTCTGGGGCCAACGTCCTGACTTTC	CASSQDLFLLPSGANVLTF
NA	TRBV7-9	NA	TRBJ1-2	TGTGCCAGCAGCTTAAGCTATGGCTACACCTTC	CASSLSYGYTF
once	TRBV5-1	TRBD1	TRBJ1-1	TGCGCCAGCAGCCCGAGGACAGGCAACACTGAAGCTTTCTTT	CASSPRTGNTEAFF
NA	TRBV7-8	NA	TRBJ2-3	TGTGCCAGCAGCGAATCCACTCAGGGGACGCAGTATTTT	CASSESTQGTQYF
once	TRBV4-3	TRBD1	TRBJ2-5	TGCGCCAGCAGCCAGCAGGGGGCCCCGGGCGACCAGTACTTC	CASSQQGAPGDQYF
once	TRBV9	NA	TRBJ2-7	TGTGCCAGCAGCGTGGGCCTGAACTACGAGCAGTACTTC	CASSVGLNYEQYF
NA	TRBV6-2/TRBV6-3	TRBD2	TRBJ2-3	TGTGCCAGCAGTCCCTCGGGGGGGTACACAGATACGCAGTATTTT	CASSPSGGYTDTQYF
NA	TRBV7-9	NA	TRBJ1-2	TGTGCCAGCAGCTTATCGGGAGGCCCGTCGGGAGGCTACACCTTC	CASSLSGGPSGGYTF
NA	TRBV5-1	NA	TRBJ2-2	TGCGCCAGCAGCCCAAGTGGGACAACGAACACCGGGGAGCTGTTTTTT	CASSPSGTTNTGELFF
few	TRBV27	TRBD1	TRBJ1-5	TGTGCCAGCAGTTACAGGGGGCGTGAGCCCCAGCATTTT	CASSYRGREPQHF
once	TRBV7-9	TRBD1	TRBJ1-5	TGTGCCAGCAGCTCAAGACAGGGTCAGCCCCAGCATTTT	CASSSRQGQPQHF
once	TRBV15	TRBD1	TRBJ1-5	TGTGCCACCAGCACCACACAGGGGGGCAATCAGCCCCAGCATTTT	CATSTTQGGNQPQHF
few	TRBV19	NA	TRBJ1-6	TGTGCCAGTAGTATGGGGGCCAGAGACAATTCACCCCTCCACTTT	CASSMGARDNSPLHF
NA	TRBV7-3	NA	TRBJ1-2	TGTGCCAGCAGCCCCGGCGGGGGAGTAGGTTATGGCTACACCTTC	CASSPGGGVGYGYTF